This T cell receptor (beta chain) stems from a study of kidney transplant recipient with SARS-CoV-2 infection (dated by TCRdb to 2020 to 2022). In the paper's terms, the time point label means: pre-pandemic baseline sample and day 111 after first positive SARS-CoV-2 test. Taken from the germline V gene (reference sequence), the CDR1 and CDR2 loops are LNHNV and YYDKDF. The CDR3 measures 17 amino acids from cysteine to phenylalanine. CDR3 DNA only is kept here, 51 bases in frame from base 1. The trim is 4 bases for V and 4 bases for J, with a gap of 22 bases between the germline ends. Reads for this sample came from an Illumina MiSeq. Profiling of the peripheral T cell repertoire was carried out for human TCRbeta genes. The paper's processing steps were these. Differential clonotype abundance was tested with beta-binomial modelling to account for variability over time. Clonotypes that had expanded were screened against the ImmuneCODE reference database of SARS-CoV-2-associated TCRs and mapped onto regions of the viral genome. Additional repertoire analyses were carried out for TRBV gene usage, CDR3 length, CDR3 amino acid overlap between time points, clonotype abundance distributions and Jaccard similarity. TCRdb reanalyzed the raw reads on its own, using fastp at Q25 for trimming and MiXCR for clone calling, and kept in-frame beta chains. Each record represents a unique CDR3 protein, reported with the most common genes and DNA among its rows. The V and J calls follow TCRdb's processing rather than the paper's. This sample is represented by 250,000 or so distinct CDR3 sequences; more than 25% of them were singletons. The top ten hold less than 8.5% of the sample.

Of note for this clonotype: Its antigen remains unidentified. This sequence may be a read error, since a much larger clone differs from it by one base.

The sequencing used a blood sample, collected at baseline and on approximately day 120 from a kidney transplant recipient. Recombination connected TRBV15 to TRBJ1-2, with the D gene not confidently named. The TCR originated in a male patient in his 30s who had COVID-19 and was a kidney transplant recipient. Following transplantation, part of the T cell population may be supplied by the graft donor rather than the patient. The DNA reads TGTGCCACCAGCATGTCTAAAAGGTGTGGAAAGGCCTATGGCTACACCTTC. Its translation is CATSMSKRCGKAYGYTF.